This TCR beta chain is drawn from a study of OX40 agonist ivuxolimab in advanced cancers. Background on the study: It was ivuxolimab, an agonistic anti-OX40 (CD134) antibody, that patients were treated with. Three patients got partial responses; one had hepatocellular carcinoma and two had cutaneous melanoma. Six ivuxolimab dose levels, 0.01 to 10 mg/kg, were given intravenously every 2 weeks. The study, taken as a whole, reports: At doses 0.1 to 3.0 mg/kg, CD4+ and CD8+ clones expanded.

On this clone: Its antigen is unidentified.

The CDR3 extends over 15 amino acids. Germline lookup yields CDR1 SGHRS and CDR2 YFSETQ. The V and J ends lost 0 bases and 3 bases respectively, with 11 bases between them. The repertoire was sequenced with immunoSEQ multiplex PCR; TCRdb's copy has only in-frame clones and lacks some. The top ten clones hold 8.2% of a sample with around 67,000 clones, 80% of them seen once. Sample: CD4+ or CD8+ T cells sorted from blood, taken in a trial of the OX40 agonist ivuxolimab. This chain connects TRBV5-1 to TRBJ2-3; perhaps D is TRBD1 or TRBD2 (6 bases each). This TCR was recovered from an adult with an advanced solid tumor such as melanoma, head and neck, liver or kidney cancer. In nucleotides, the CDR3 is TGCGCCAGCAGCTTGGAGGGGGGACGGACAGATACGCAGTATTTT. This sequence encodes CASSLEGGRTDTQYF.